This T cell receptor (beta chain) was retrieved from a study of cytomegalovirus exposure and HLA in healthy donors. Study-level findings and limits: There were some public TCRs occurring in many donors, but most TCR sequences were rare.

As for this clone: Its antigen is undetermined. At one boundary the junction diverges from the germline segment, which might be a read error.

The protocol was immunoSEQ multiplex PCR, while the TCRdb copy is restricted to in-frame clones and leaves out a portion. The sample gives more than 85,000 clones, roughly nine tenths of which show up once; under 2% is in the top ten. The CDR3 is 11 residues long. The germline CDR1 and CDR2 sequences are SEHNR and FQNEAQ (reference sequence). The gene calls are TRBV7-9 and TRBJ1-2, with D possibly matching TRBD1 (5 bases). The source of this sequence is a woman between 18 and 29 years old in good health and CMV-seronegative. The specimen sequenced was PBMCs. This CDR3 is CTWGDLNGYTF. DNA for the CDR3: TGCACCTGGGGGGACCTAAATGGCTACACCTTC. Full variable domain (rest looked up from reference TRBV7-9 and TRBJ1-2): DTGVSQNPRHKITKRGQNVTFRCDPISEHNRLYWYRQTLGQGPEFLTYFQNEAQLEKSRLLSDRFSAERPKGSFSTLEIQRTEQGDSAMYLCTWGDLNGYTFGSGTRLTVV.